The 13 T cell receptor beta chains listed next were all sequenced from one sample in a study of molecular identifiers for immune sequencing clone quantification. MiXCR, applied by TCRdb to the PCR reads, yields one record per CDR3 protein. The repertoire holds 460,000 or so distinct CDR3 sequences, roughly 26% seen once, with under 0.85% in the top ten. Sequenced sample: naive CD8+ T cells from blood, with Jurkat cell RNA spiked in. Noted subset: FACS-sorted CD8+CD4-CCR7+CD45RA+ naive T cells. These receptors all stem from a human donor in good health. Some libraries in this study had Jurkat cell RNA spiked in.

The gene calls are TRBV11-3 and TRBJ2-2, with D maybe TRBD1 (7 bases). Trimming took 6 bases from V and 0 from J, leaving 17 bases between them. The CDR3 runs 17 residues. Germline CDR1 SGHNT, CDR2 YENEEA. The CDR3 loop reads CASRQGGDSSNTGELFF. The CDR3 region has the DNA TGTGCCAGCAGACAAGGAGGGGACAGTTCGAACACCGGGGAGCTGTTTTTT.

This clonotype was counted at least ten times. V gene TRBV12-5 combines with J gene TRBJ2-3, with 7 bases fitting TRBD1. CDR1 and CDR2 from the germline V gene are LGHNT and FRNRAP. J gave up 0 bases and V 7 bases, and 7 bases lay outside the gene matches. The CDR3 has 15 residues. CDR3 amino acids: CASVAGGTSTDTQYF. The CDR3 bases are TGTGCTAGTGTAGCAGGGGGAACAAGCACAGATACGCAGTATTTT.

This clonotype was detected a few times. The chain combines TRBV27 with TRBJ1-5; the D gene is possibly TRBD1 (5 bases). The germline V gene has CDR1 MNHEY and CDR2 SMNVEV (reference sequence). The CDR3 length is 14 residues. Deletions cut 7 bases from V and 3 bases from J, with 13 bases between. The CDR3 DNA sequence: TGTGCCAGCAAGGAAGGACACCTCAATCAGCCCCAGCATTTT. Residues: CASKEGHLNQPQHF.

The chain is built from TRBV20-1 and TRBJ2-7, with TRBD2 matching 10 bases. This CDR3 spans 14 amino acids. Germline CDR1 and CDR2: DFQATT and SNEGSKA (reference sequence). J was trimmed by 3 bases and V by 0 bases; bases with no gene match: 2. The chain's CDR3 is CSARDIAGGYEQYF. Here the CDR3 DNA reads TGCAGTGCTAGAGATATAGCGGGAGGCTACGAGCAGTACTTC.

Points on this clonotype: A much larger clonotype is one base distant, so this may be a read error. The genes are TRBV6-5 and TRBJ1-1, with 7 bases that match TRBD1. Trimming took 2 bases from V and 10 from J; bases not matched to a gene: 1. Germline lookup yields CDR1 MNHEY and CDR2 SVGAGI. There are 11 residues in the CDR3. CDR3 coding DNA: TGTGCCAGCAGTTACCAGGGGGTAGCTTTCTTT. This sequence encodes CASSYQGVAFF.

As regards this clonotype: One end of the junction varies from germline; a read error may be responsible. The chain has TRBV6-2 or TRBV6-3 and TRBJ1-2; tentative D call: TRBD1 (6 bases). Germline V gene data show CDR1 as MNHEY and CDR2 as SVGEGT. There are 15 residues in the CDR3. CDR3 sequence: CASSEWTEAPYGYSF. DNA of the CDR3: TGTGCCAGCAGTGAATGGACAGAGGCCCCCTATGGCTACTCCTTC.

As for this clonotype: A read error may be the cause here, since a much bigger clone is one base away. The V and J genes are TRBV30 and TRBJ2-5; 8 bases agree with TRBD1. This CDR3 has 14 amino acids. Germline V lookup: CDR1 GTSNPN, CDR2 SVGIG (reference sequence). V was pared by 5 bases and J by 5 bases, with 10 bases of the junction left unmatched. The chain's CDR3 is CAWRDSGGSETQYF. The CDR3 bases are TGTGCCTGGCGCGACTCAGGGGGCTCGGAGACCCAGTACTTC.

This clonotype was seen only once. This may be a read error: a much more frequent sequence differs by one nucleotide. The CDR3 region is CASSPYNSYELYF. DNA of the CDR3: TGCGCCAGCAGCCCCTACAACTCCTACGAGCTGTACTTC. V usage is TRBV5-1 and J usage is TRBJ2-7; D call uncertain. Germline lookup yields CDR1 SGHRS and CDR2 YFSETQ. The CDR3 totals 13 residues.

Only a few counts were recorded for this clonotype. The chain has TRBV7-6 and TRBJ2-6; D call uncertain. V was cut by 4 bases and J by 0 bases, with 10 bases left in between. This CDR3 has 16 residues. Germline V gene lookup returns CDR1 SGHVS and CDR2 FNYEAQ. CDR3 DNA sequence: TGTGCCAGCAGCTCCGCTAGGGACTCTGGGGCCAACGTCCTGACTTTC. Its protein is CASSSARDSGANVLTF.

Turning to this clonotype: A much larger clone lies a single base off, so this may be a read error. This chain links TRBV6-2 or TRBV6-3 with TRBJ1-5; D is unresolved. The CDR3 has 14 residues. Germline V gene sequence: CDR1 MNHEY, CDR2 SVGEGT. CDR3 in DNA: TGTGCCAGCTGTTACTCGAAATTCAATCAGCCCCAGCATTTT. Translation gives CASCYSKFNQPQHF.

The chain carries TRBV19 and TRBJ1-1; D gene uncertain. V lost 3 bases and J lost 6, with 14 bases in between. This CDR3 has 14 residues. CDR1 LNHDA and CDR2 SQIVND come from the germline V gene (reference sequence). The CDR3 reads CASSMGVGVAEAFF. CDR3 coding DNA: TGTGCCAGTAGTATGGGTGTCGGGGTCGCTGAAGCTTTCTTT. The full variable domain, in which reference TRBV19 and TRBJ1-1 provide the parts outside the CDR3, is DGGITQSPKYLFRKEGQNVTLSCEQNLNHDAMYWYRQDPGQGLRLIYYSQIVNDFQKGDIAEGYSVSREKKESFPLTVTSAQKNPTAFYLCASSMGVGVAEAFFGQGTRLTVV.

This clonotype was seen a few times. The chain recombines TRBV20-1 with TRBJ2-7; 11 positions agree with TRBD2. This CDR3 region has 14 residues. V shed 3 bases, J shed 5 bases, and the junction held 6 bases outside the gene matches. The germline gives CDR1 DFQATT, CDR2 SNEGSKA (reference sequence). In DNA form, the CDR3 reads TGCAGTGCTAGGAGTAGCGGGGGGGCCCACGAGCAGTACTTC. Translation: CSARSSGGAHEQYF.

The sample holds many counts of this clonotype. As DNA, the CDR3 is TGCAGTGCTAATGGGGCCGAGCAGTACTTC. Protein: CSANGAEQYF. This chain uses TRBV20-1 with TRBJ2-7; perhaps TRBD1 as D (5 bases). The V end lost 4 bases, the J end lost 6 bases, and 7 bases lay between the germline ends. This CDR3 has 10 residues. Germline CDR1 reads DFQATT; CDR2 reads SNEGSKA (reference sequence).